A selection of T cell receptor beta chains follows, all from one sample in a study of shared clonotypes between healthy human individuals. The method was immunoSEQ multiplex PCR; TCRdb's version includes in-frame clones alone and lacks a portion of them. The table lists some 2,000,000 clones, roughly 96% of them singletons, with around 0.13% in the top ten. Sequences were obtained from naive CD4+ T cells sorted from blood. These receptors were obtained from a man aged 18 to 30 in good health. CDR3s include the opening cysteine and the closing phenylalanine or tryptophan. Each record gives: V gene, clone size, D gene, J gene, CDR3 protein, CDR3 DNA. The D gene is left open where the match is weak. Size is stated for part of the rows, as once, few or many counts, or as a class when the clone is expanded.

TRBV6-5	.	TRBD1	TRBJ2-5	CASRRGGGRGETQYF	TGTGCCAGCAGAAGAGGGGGCGGAAGGGGAGAGACCCAGTACTTC
TRBV7-9	.	TRBD2	TRBJ2-3	CASSSPGLVVTDTQYF	TGTGCCAGCAGCTCACCGGGACTAGTTGTCACAGATACGCAGTATTTT
TRBV5-1	once	TRBD2	TRBJ2-1	CASSLPAGDHNEQFF	TGCGCCAGCAGCTTGCCAGCGGGAGACCACAATGAGCAGTTCTTC
TRBV7-9	once	TRBD1	TRBJ2-7	CASSFSPWGTGDYEQYF	TGTGCCAGCAGCTTCTCCCCCTGGGGGACAGGGGACTACGAGCAGTACTTC
TRBV10-3	.	TRBD1	TRBJ2-7	CAIKKDRGLSYEQYF	TGTGCCATCAAAAAGGACAGGGGACTCTCCTACGAGCAGTACTTC
TRBV10-2	.	.	TRBJ1-1	CASSESRGYTEAFF	TGCGCCAGCAGTGAATCTCGTGGGTACACTGAAGCTTTCTTT
TRBV11-2	.	.	TRBJ2-7	CASSSRQDRYEQYF	TGTGCCAGCAGCTCACGACAGGATCGCTACGAGCAGTACTTC
TRBV14	.	TRBD1	TRBJ2-7	CASSPDRGREQYF	TGTGCCAGCAGCCCCGACAGGGGGCGCGAGCAGTACTTC
TRBV2	few	TRBD1	TRBJ2-3	CASRGQGIDTQYF	TGTGCCAGCAGGGGACAGGGGATAGATACGCAGTATTTT
TRBV9	.	.	TRBJ2-2	CASSPTPTGELFF	TGTGCCAGCAGCCCCACCCCGACCGGGGAGCTGTTTTTT
TRBV10-3	.	TRBD1	TRBJ1-1	CATRDRLNTEAFF	TGTGCCACCAGGGACAGACTGAACACTGAAGCTTTCTTT
TRBV18	.	TRBD2	TRBJ2-5	CASSPGLAGGPRAQETQYF	TGTGCCAGCTCACCGGGACTAGCGGGAGGGCCTCGGGCCCAAGAGACCCAGTACTTC
TRBV28	.	TRBD1	TRBJ2-7	CASSTPQGAYEQYF	TGTGCCAGCAGCACCCCTCAGGGGGCCTACGAGCAGTACTTC
TRBV11-2	.	.	TRBJ2-2	CASSRVDTGELFF	TGTGCCAGCAGCCGGGTAGACACCGGGGAGCTGTTTTTT
TRBV18	.	.	TRBJ1-6	CASRERGDNSPLHF	TGTGCCAGCCGAGAGAGGGGTGATAATTCACCCCTCCACTTT
TRBV27	.	.	TRBJ2-7	CASTSMTYEQYF	TGTGCCAGCACCTCGATGACCTACGAGCAGTACTTC
TRBV6-1	.	.	TRBJ2-1	CASYQTPPSNEQFF	TGTGCCAGCTACCAAACTCCGCCCAGCAATGAGCAGTTCTTC
TRBV5-8	.	.	TRBJ2-3	CASRRDFTDTQYF	TGTGCCAGCAGGCGGGATTTCACAGATACGCAGTATTTT
TRBV5-1	.	.	TRBJ1-2	CASSLEGNGYTF	TGCGCCAGCAGCTTGGAGGGAAATGGCTACACCTTC